This T cell receptor beta chain emerged from a study of tumor-infiltrating lymphocytes in primary liver carcinoma (dated by TCRdb to the late 2010s). Background for the entire study: Of the five patients (three men and two women, aged 30 to 69 years), four had hepatocellular carcinoma and one had combined HCC and intrahepatic cholangiocarcinoma. The five patients had tumors staged T1-T3 N0M0, with maximum diameters ranging from about 4 to 11 cm. Samples yielded roughly 3.5 to 7.13 million productive TCRbeta reads; read depth did not differ significantly between tissue types. The study combined TCRbeta repertoire sequencing, expression microarrays and whole-exome sequencing across five regions of each liver tumor, with adjacent normal tissue and blood. A total of 35 or so specimens from 5 patients, comprising approximately 25 tumor regions, 5 adjacent noncancerous liver tissues and 5 peripheral blood samples, were covered by TCRbeta repertoire sequencing. The 20 to 25 tumor region samples were profiled with Agilent mRNA microarrays so that TCRbeta repertoire diversity could be related to the local molecular phenotype. High reproducibility was observed for the technical replicate repertoires, with mean shared-clone rates around 0.9 and correlation coefficients above 0.95. The study at large found these results: Only the TCR beta chain was sequenced, so true repertoire diversity is likely underestimated because unpaired alpha chains were not captured. Because the samples were bulk and unsorted, CD4+ and CD8+ T cell repertoires could not be compared. Compared with blood, tumors had a significantly larger share of the repertoire taken up by the top 250 clones (p = 0.039). Consistent with antigen-driven expansion, pairs of tumor regions showed higher repertoire overlap (mean roughly 35%) than either tumor-adjacent pairs (around 17%) or tumor-blood pairs (around 14%). Only about 8-25% of top clones were found in all five regions of a tumor, suggesting spatial heterogeneity of tumor-infiltrating T cells. The study included only five patients, and the authors note findings should be validated in a larger study.

Starting from 500 to 600 ng total RNA, TCRbeta-specific cDNA was produced by reverse transcription with a constant-region primer and ProtoScript II reverse transcriptase. The TCRbeta libraries were prepared through three rounds of nested multiplex PCR following a slightly modified ARM-PCR procedure. The first two PCR rounds used multiplex TRBV1-TRBV30 forward primers with a Cbeta reverse primer, each for approximately 11 cycles. Sample barcodes and Illumina adapters were attached in a final 25-cycle PCR using Deep VentR polymerase. Before sequencing, amplicons of 200-500 bp were purified from gel using a QIAquick gel extraction kit. The TCRbeta amplicons were sequenced with 250-bp paired-end reads on an Illumina HiSeq 2500. The paper's data handling went like this. To recover full CDR3 sequences, reads were quality-trimmed using Trimmomatic v0.33 and paired reads were then merged using FLASH v1.2.11. V, D and J germline segments were assigned to the rearranged TCRbeta sequences by MiGEC v1.2.1b. Clonotype statistics and Shannon-Wiener diversity indices were calculated with VDJtools v1.0.0. To cut down on sampling bias, every analysis after diversity analysis relied on just the 250 most abundant clonotypes from each sample. The raw public reads went through TCRdb reprocessing: fastp at Q25, MiXCR clone calling, in-frame beta chains kept. Rows matching on CDR3 protein sequence are summarized as one entry with the most common DNA and genes. In this record, the V and J calls reflect TCRdb's handling and not the investigators' own analysis. The sample has some 110,000 distinct CDR3 sequences on record, 64% of them singletons. The biggest ten clones account for approximately 8.9% of the sample.

In its sample, this clonotype was seen once. Its antigen has not been determined. The missing conserved phenylalanine or tryptophan at the end of this CDR3 makes a read error likely. V lost 7 bases and J lost 5 bases; the stretch between them is 12 bases long. The CDR3 contains 13 residues when both ends are counted. Only the CDR3 DNA is retained, 39 bases long and in frame from the first base. Total RNA and DNA were co-extracted from about 19-30 mg of bulk tissue with the AllPrep DNA/RNA mini kit, without cell sorting. Between late 2015 and early 2016, roughly five patients in China with histopathologically diagnosed primary liver carcinoma had surgical resection. Chronic HBV infection was present in the patients, and the patients were treatment-naive at sampling. Each tumor was sampled at five spatially separated regions: the tumor centre plus the superior, inferior, left-lateral and right-lateral poles. Histological examination found more than 75% viable tumor cells in every tumor sample. Fresh tumor and adjacent tissue pieces were bisected, with one half stored in RNAlater at -80 degrees C and the other half sent for histology.

The sample consisted of liver tumor tissue from sampling region 3. The sample's cell subset or site, from its label and the paper: tumor region T3, left-lateral pole. The clonotype originates from a woman aged 60-70 years with primary liver carcinoma and hepatitis B virus infection. Recombination connected TRBV12-3 or TRBV12-4 to TRBJ1-5, with a weak D call of TRBD1 (6 bases match). The nucleotide sequence is TGTGCCAGCACCGACAGGACAGATCAGCCCCAGCATCCT. Protein translation: CASTDRTDQPQHP.